A selection of T cell receptor beta chains follows, all from one sample in a study of CD8 T cells in Susac syndrome. TCRdb re-derived calls from the immunoSEQ multiplex PCR reads in MiXCR, one entry per CDR3 protein. The repertoire includes 100,000 to 150,000 distinct CDR3 sequences, just under 95% of them detected once, and more than 0.075% sits in the top ten. Material: CD4+ T cells from PBMCs. Receptor source: a human donor in good health. The CDR3 runs from the conserved cysteine through the conserved F or W. The D gene is left open where the match is weak. Size is omitted from some rows. Given values are once, few, many or a class for expanded clones.

size: .
D: .
V: TRBV29-1
J: TRBJ1-6
CDR3: CSVARTSDSPLHF
DNA: TGCAGCGTTGCACGGACCTCCGATTCACCCCTCCACTTT

size: .
D: .
V: TRBV2
J: TRBJ2-5
CDR3: CASTSPETQYF
DNA: TGTGCCAGCACCTCCCCAGAGACCCAGTACTTC

size: few
D: .
V: TRBV6-2/TRBV6-3
J: TRBJ1-5
CDR3: CASSGTGNQPQHF
DNA: TGTGCCAGCAGTGGTACTGGGAATCAGCCCCAGCATTTT

size: .
D: .
V: TRBV11-2
J: TRBJ1-1
CDR3: CASSFGQHMNTEAFF
DNA: TGTGCCAGCAGCTTTGGCCAGCACATGAACACTGAAGCTTTCTTT

size: .
D: .
V: TRBV5-1
J: TRBJ1-1
CDR3: CASSLAGQPEAFF
DNA: TGCGCCAGCAGCTTGGCGGGACAACCAGAAGCTTTCTTT

size: .
D: .
V: TRBV7-9
J: TRBJ1-2
CDR3: CASRRDLDRGYTF
DNA: TGTGCCAGCAGACGGGACCTCGACAGGGGCTACACCTTC

size: few
D: TRBD1
V: TRBV4-3
J: TRBJ1-2
CDR3: CASSQGQGANYGYTF
DNA: TGCGCCAGCAGCCAAGGACAGGGAGCTAACTATGGCTACACCTTC

size: .
D: .
V: TRBV5-1
J: TRBJ1-2
CDR3: CASSLLRDNYGYTF
DNA: TGCGCCAGCAGCTTGTTACGGGACAACTATGGCTACACCTTC

size: .
D: .
V: TRBV19
J: TRBJ1-1
CDR3: CASSIQGQTEAFF
DNA: TGTGCCAGTAGTATCCAGGGACAAACTGAAGCTTTCTTT

size: once
D: .
V: TRBV5-1
J: TRBJ2-2
CDR3: CASKREAANTGELFF
DNA: TGCGCCAGCAAAAGAGAGGCCGCGAACACCGGGGAGCTGTTTTTT

size: few
D: .
V: TRBV29-1
J: TRBJ2-3
CDR3: CSATGTTSTDTQYF
DNA: TGCAGCGCAACGGGGACAACTAGCACAGATACGCAGTATTTT

size: .
D: .
V: TRBV4-1
J: TRBJ1-3
CDR3: CASSQDKYTSGNTIYF
DNA: TGCGCCAGCAGCCAAGATAAGTACACCTCTGGAAACACCATATATTTT

size: .
D: TRBD1
V: TRBV5-4
J: TRBJ1-5
CDR3: CASSLDRGQGQPQHF
DNA: TGTGCCAGCAGCTTGGACAGGGGGCAGGGTCAGCCCCAGCATTTT

size: once
D: TRBD2
V: TRBV7-8
J: TRBJ2-5
CDR3: CASMVPRGRLGQETQYF
DNA: TGTGCCAGCATGGTCCCCCGCGGGAGATTGGGCCAAGAGACCCAGTACTTC

size: .
D: .
V: TRBV20-1
J: TRBJ2-1
CDR3: CSATPMAGRSYNEQFF
DNA: TGCAGTGCTACCCCCATGGCGGGAAGGTCCTACAATGAGCAGTTCTTC

size: once
D: .
V: TRBV30
J: TRBJ2-1
CDR3: CAWKGGNNEQFF
DNA: TGTGCCTGGAAGGGTGGCAACAATGAGCAGTTCTTC

size: .
D: TRBD1
V: TRBV29-1
J: TRBJ1-5
CDR3: CSGDPQGGKGNQPQHF
DNA: TGCAGCGGGGACCCTCAGGGGGGCAAGGGCAATCAGCCCCAGCATTTT

size: once
D: .
V: TRBV18
J: TRBJ2-7
CDR3: CASSPTESYEQYF
DNA: TGTGCCAGCTCACCGACAGAATCCTACGAGCAGTACTTC

size: .
D: .
V: TRBV3-1
J: TRBJ2-7
CDR3: CASSQRPHLSEQYF
DNA: TGTGCCAGCAGCCAGAGACCACACCTCTCGGAGCAGTACTTC

size: .
D: .
V: TRBV6-5
J: TRBJ2-3
CDR3: CASSYSGGLPGPSTDTQYF
DNA: TGTGCCAGCAGTTACTCGGGTGGACTCCCAGGACCTAGCACAGATACGCAGTATTTT

size: .
D: .
V: TRBV3-1
J: TRBJ2-3
CDR3: CASSQVAITDTQYF
DNA: TGTGCCAGCAGCCAAGTAGCTATCACAGATACGCAGTATTTT

size: .
D: .
V: TRBV6-2/TRBV6-3
J: TRBJ1-1
CDR3: CASSGDMNTEAFF
DNA: TGTGCCAGCAGCGGGGACATGAACACTGAAGCTTTCTTT

size: once
D: .
V: TRBV28
J: TRBJ2-7
CDR3: CASISERAHSYEQYF
DNA: TGTGCCAGCATCTCGGAGCGGGCTCACTCCTACGAGCAGTACTTC

size: .
D: .
V: TRBV12-3/TRBV12-4
J: TRBJ2-3
CDR3: CASSLTDPHTQYF
DNA: TGTGCCAGTTCCCTAACCGATCCCCATACGCAGTATTTT

size: .
D: .
V: TRBV6-2/TRBV6-3
J: TRBJ1-1
CDR3: CASEGRGNTEAFF
DNA: TGTGCCAGCGAAGGACGTGGGAACACTGAAGCTTTCTTT

size: once
D: TRBD2
V: TRBV18
J: TRBJ2-7
CDR3: CASSPITVTSGSWHEQYF
DNA: TGTGCCAGCTCACCGATTACCGTTACTAGCGGATCCTGGCACGAGCAGTACTTC

size: .
D: TRBD2
V: TRBV5-5
J: TRBJ2-2
CDR3: CASSFLAGSTGELFF
DNA: TGTGCCAGCAGCTTCTTAGCGGGGAGCACCGGGGAGCTGTTTTTT

size: .
D: .
V: TRBV20-1
J: TRBJ1-2
CDR3: CSGTDNYGYTF
DNA: TGCAGTGGGACTGATAACTATGGCTACACCTTC